The clone carrying this T cell receptor beta chain showed up just once. No antigen is known for it. This sample was included in a study of early stage breast cancer tumors. Whole-study findings and limits: Tumors had approximately 2.5-fold higher T cell density and higher clonality than adjacent normal breast tissue.

V dropped 0 bases and J dropped 1 base, with 10 bases sitting between them. CDR1 SGHVS and CDR2 FNYEAQ come from the germline V gene. This CDR3 has 15 amino acids. Profiled with immunoSEQ multiplex PCR; TCRdb holds only in-frame clones, not every one. Here the sample spans around 25,000 clones, less than 75% being singletons. Sequencing used breast tumor tissue. The source of this sequence is a person in their sixties or seventies with breast cancer. This chain connects TRBV7-6 to TRBJ2-7, with a weak D call TRBD2 (6 bases). CDR3: CASSLAGGPSYEQYF. Written as DNA, the CDR3 is TGTGCCAGCAGCTTAGCGGGGGGACCGTCCTACGAGCAGTACTTC.